A selection of T cell receptor beta chains follows, all from one sample in a study of blood T cells in healthy people across ages. TCRdb reprocessed the 5' RACE reads with MiXCR, giving one entry per CDR3 protein. The sample records 700,000 to 1,000,000 distinct CDR3 sequences, under 55% being singletons. The sample taken for sequencing was blood. These TCRs come from a man aged 55 to 70 in good health. CDR3s include the opening cysteine and the closing phenylalanine or tryptophan. The D gene is left open where the match is weak. Size tells how often a clone was seen (once, few, many) or the class of an expanded clone, and some rows leave it out.

V	D	size	J	CDR3	DNA
TRBV12-3/TRBV12-4	NA	NA	TRBJ1-4	CASSRHSDNEKLFF	TGTGCCAGCAGCCGACATTCAGATAATGAAAAACTGTTTTTT
TRBV7-2	NA	many	TRBJ2-7	CASSLEWGYEQYF	TGTGCCAGCAGCTTAGAATGGGGCTACGAGCAGTACTTC
TRBV20-1	NA	NA	TRBJ1-1	CSARDPGEAFF	TGCAGTGCTAGAGATCCGGGGGAAGCTTTCTTT
TRBV20-1	NA	many	TRBJ2-5	CSARQTNQETQYF	TGCAGTGCTAGACAGACCAACCAAGAGACCCAGTACTTC
TRBV28	NA	NA	TRBJ1-2	CASRFPASGHYGYTF	TGTGCCAGCAGGTTCCCCGCCTCGGGACACTATGGCTACACCTTC
TRBV20-1	NA	many	TRBJ1-1	CSASSGGGYTEAFF	TGCAGTGCTAGTTCGGGGGGTGGTTACACTGAAGCTTTCTTT
TRBV12-3/TRBV12-4	NA	few	TRBJ1-2	CASRRQTNYGYTF	TGTGCCAGCAGGAGACAAACTAACTATGGCTACACCTTC
TRBV5-1	TRBD1	NA	TRBJ2-5	CASSKTGGRGETQYF	TGCGCCAGCAGCAAGACAGGGGGGAGAGGAGAGACCCAGTACTTC
TRBV9	TRBD1	few	TRBJ1-1	CASSHRTGEAFF	TGTGCCAGCAGCCACAGGACAGGTGAAGCTTTCTTT
TRBV12-3/TRBV12-4	NA	NA	TRBJ2-5	CATSYNLGPQETQYF	TGTGCCACCTCCTACAATCTAGGGCCCCAAGAGACCCAGTACTTC
TRBV6-2/TRBV6-3	NA	many	TRBJ2-4	CASGLSREQYF	TGTGCCAGCGGACTGTCGAGAGAGCAGTACTTC
TRBV7-9	NA	NA	TRBJ2-5	CASSPWGLQETQYF	TGTGCCAGCAGCCCGTGGGGTCTTCAAGAGACCCAGTACTTC
TRBV7-2	TRBD2	few	TRBJ2-7	CASSLIRSSGGASYEQYF	TGTGCCAGCAGCTTAATTCGGTCTAGCGGGGGGGCTTCCTACGAGCAGTACTTC
TRBV9	NA	once	TRBJ1-5	CASSRADSSNQPQHF	TGTGCCAGCAGCCGGGCGGACAGTAGCAATCAGCCCCAGCATTTT
TRBV6-6	NA	NA	TRBJ2-7	CASSYSGSPGYEQYF	TGTGCCAGCAGTTACTCGGGGTCCCCGGGATACGAGCAGTACTTC
TRBV20-1	NA	NA	TRBJ2-7	CSARGRGVDISYNEQYF	TGCAGTGCCAGGGGTCGAGGGGTAGATATTTCCTACAATGAGCAGTACTTC
TRBV28	NA	NA	TRBJ1-6	CASSGQDNSPLHF	TGTGCCAGCAGTGGGCAGGATAATTCACCCCTCCACTTT
TRBV6-2/TRBV6-3	NA	NA	TRBJ1-1	CASSTRTANTEAFF	TGTGCCAGCAGTACCCGGACAGCGAACACTGAAGCTTTCTTT
TRBV13	NA	NA	TRBJ2-1	CASSHARPDLFYNEQFF	TGTGCCAGCAGCCACGCGAGGCCCGACCTTTTCTACAATGAGCAGTTCTTC
TRBV20-1	TRBD1	once	TRBJ1-2	CSASGQGYYGYTF	TGCAGTGCTAGTGGACAGGGTTACTATGGCTACACCTTC
TRBV29-1	NA	NA	TRBJ2-5	CSVPAAVGQETQYF	TGCAGCGTCCCCGCGGCTGTCGGTCAAGAGACCCAGTACTTC
TRBV20-1	NA	NA	TRBJ2-2	CSARDPTQNTGELFF	TGCAGTGCTAGAGACCCGACACAGAACACCGGGGAGCTGTTTTTT
TRBV6-5	TRBD1	NA	TRBJ2-7	CATRRGTYEQYF	TGTGCAACCCGCAGGGGGACCTACGAGCAGTACTTC
TRBV29-1	TRBD1	NA	TRBJ2-4	CSVGTGEGIQYF	TGCAGCGTTGGGACAGGGGAGGGCATTCAGTACTTC
TRBV11-2	TRBD2	NA	TRBJ2-1	CASSPGGPLYNEQFF	TGTGCCAGCAGCCCGGGGGGGCCTTTATACAATGAGCAGTTCTTC
TRBV4-1	TRBD1	NA	TRBJ1-4	CASSQVGHGQVNEKLFF	TGCGCCAGCAGCCAAGTCGGCCACGGACAGGTTAATGAAAAACTGTTTTTT
TRBV15	TRBD2	many	TRBJ2-1	CATKSGLAGNEQFF	TGTGCCACCAAATCGGGACTAGCGGGGAATGAGCAGTTCTTC
TRBV30	NA	NA	TRBJ2-7	CAWSYSYEQYF	TGTGCCTGGAGCTACTCCTACGAGCAGTACTTC
TRBV30	NA	few	TRBJ1-6	CAWSPLGSPLHF	TGTGCCTGGAGTCCCCTCGGGTCACCCCTCCACTTT
TRBV30	TRBD1	NA	TRBJ1-5	CAWSPDRARQPQHF	TGTGCCTGGAGTCCCGACAGGGCCAGACAGCCCCAGCATTTT
TRBV6-2/TRBV6-3	NA	few	TRBJ1-5	CASSYWAGRPALGNQPQHF	TGTGCCAGCAGTTACTGGGCGGGCAGGCCCGCCCTTGGCAATCAGCCCCAGCATTTT
TRBV19	NA	NA	TRBJ1-5	CASSPGPGAPHF	TGTGCCAGTAGCCCCGGACCTGGGGCTCCGCATTTT
TRBV18	NA	few	TRBJ2-7	CASSPETPTYEQYF	TGTGCCAGCTCACCAGAGACTCCAACCTACGAGCAGTACTTC
TRBV3-1	NA	few	TRBJ1-1	CASSRRGSNTEAFF	TGTGCCAGCAGCCGCCGGGGGTCGAACACTGAAGCTTTCTTT
TRBV24-1	NA	NA	TRBJ2-3	CATSDSWADTQYF	TGTGCCACCAGTGATTCCTGGGCGGATACGCAGTATTTT
TRBV10-2	NA	NA	TRBJ1-5	CATWGGYIKPQHF	TGCGCCACCTGGGGAGGGTACATCAAGCCCCAGCATTTT
TRBV6-1	NA	NA	TRBJ2-1	CASSDSRQYSYNEQFF	TGTGCCAGCAGTGACAGTCGACAGTACTCCTACAATGAGCAGTTCTTC
TRBV27	NA	NA	TRBJ2-1	CASSALPGYNEQFF	TGTGCCAGCAGTGCTCTCCCTGGCTACAATGAGCAGTTCTTC
TRBV9	NA	NA	TRBJ2-1	CASSVERTYSSYNEQFF	TGTGCCAGCAGCGTAGAGCGAACTTATAGCTCCTACAATGAGCAGTTCTTC
TRBV20-1	TRBD2	few	TRBJ2-1	CSASLAGGQEQFF	TGCAGTGCTAGTCTAGCGGGGGGGCAAGAGCAGTTCTTC
TRBV9	NA	many	TRBJ2-7	CASSVEGDASYEQYF	TGTGCCAGCAGCGTCGAGGGAGATGCCTCCTACGAGCAGTACTTC
TRBV6-2/TRBV6-3	NA	NA	TRBJ2-5	CASSRRGLGTQYF	TGTGCCAGCAGTCGACGGGGCTTGGGGACCCAGTACTTC
TRBV20-1	TRBD2	NA	TRBJ2-1	CSARDPRRGGINNEQFF	TGCAGTGCTAGAGACCCACGGCGGGGGGGGATCAACAATGAGCAGTTCTTC
TRBV20-1	NA	NA	TRBJ1-5	CSARVQLSNQPQHF	TGCAGTGCTAGAGTACAGTTAAGCAATCAGCCCCAGCATTTT
TRBV5-1	TRBD1	NA	TRBJ2-3	CASSFGQGASTDTQYF	TGCGCCAGCAGCTTCGGACAGGGGGCGAGCACAGATACGCAGTATTTT
TRBV6-1	NA	NA	TRBJ1-1	CASSEGGRDETEAFF	TGTGCCAGCAGTGAAGGGGGCAGGGATGAGACTGAAGCTTTCTTT
TRBV24-1	TRBD2	few	TRBJ2-5	CATSESGGADETQYF	TGTGCCACCAGTGAAAGCGGGGGGGCCGATGAGACCCAGTACTTC
TRBV6-6	NA	NA	TRBJ2-1	CASSYSGQTSYNEQFF	TGTGCCAGCAGTTACTCCGGACAGACTTCCTACAATGAGCAGTTCTTC
TRBV30	NA	NA	TRBJ1-1	CAWAGHNTEAFF	TGTGCCTGGGCCGGACATAACACTGAAGCTTTCTTT
TRBV3-1	NA	NA	TRBJ2-7	CASGQDRRDGHYEQYF	TGTGCCAGCGGCCAAGATCGAAGGGACGGACACTACGAGCAGTACTTC
TRBV6-2/TRBV6-3	NA	few	TRBJ1-6	CASLFGSPLHF	TGTGCCAGCCTGTTTGGTTCACCCCTCCACTTT
TRBV6-2/TRBV6-3	NA	NA	TRBJ2-7	CASSYSPLGNSYEQYF	TGTGCCAGCAGTTACTCCCCCCTCGGGAACTCCTACGAGCAGTACTTC
TRBV7-2	NA	NA	TRBJ2-7	CASSLAVGYEQYF	TGTGCCAGCAGCTTAGCGGTGGGGTACGAGCAGTACTTC
TRBV12-3/TRBV12-4	NA	few	TRBJ2-7	CASSPTRTGQNAYF	TGTGCCAGCAGTCCAACTAGAACCGGGCAGAACGCGTACTTC
TRBV6-2/TRBV6-3	NA	NA	TRBJ2-3	CASRPHPVTDTQYF	TGTGCCAGCAGGCCCCATCCAGTCACAGATACGCAGTATTTT